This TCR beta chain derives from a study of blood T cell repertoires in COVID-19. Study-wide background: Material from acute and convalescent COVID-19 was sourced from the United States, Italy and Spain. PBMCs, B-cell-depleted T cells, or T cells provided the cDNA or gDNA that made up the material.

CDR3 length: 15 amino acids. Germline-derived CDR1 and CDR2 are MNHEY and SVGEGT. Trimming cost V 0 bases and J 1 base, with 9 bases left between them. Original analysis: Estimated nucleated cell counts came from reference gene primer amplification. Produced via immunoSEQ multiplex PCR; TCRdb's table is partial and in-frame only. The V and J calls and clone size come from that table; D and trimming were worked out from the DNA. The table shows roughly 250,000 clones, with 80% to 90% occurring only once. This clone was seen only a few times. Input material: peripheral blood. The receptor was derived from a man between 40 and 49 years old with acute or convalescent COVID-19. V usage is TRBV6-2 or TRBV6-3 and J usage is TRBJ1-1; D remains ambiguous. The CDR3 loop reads CASSYSQARNTEAFF. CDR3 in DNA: TGTGCCAGCAGTTACTCGCAGGCCCGGAACACTGAAGCTTTCTTT.